The TCR beta chain described here comes from a study of blood T cell repertoires in COVID-19. Original data processing: From reference gene primer amplification, estimates of nucleated cell counts were derived. Clones were sequenced by immunoSEQ multiplex PCR, and TCRdb holds only the in-frame ones, with some missing. From that table come the V and J calls and clone size; the DNA was used to work out D and trimming. This table holds around 220,000 clones, approximately 82% found once. CDR1 ENHRY and CDR2 SYGVKD come from the germline V gene. Deletions cut 2 bases from V and 4 bases from J, with 13 bases between. The CDR3 has 15 amino acids.

The sequenced material came from peripheral blood. The chain employs TRBV10-3 and TRBJ2-3; perhaps TRBD1 as D (5 bases). The receptor's source is an elderly woman with active or convalescent COVID-19. CDR3 loop: CAISEGARVADTQYF. For the CDR3, the DNA is TGTGCCATCAGTGAGGGGGCCAGGGTGGCAGATACGCAGTATTTT.